Below are 25 T cell receptor beta chains sequenced from a single sample in a study of Graves' ophthalmopathy and Graves' hyperthyroidism. The study amplified TCR beta CDR3 regions using RNA transcripts. HTBI-primed RT-PCR formed the first round, and a multiplex PCR formed the second. TCRdb analysed the multiplex PCR reads with MiXCR anew, one entry per CDR3 protein. Altogether a few hundred thousand distinct CDR3 sequences are present, more than 20% being singletons, with the ten largest covering around 3.2%. Sequencing was carried out using peripheral blood. The origin of the receptors is a woman aged 18-35 years with stable Graves' hyperthyroidism.

This clonotype was seen ten or more times. The J gene is TRBJ2-2, the V gene TRBV2, with 12 bases lining up with TRBD2. V was clipped by 0 bases and J by 8 bases; unmatched bases: 7. Germline values: CDR1 SNHLY, CDR2 FYNNEI. The CDR3 loop spans 17 amino acids. In DNA, the CDR3 is TGTGCCAGCAGTGAAGCTAGGCTAGCGGGAGGGCCGGGGGAGCTGTTTTTT. It codes for CASSEARLAGGPGELFF.

This clonotype was picked up a small number of times. The V and J genes are TRBV5-1 and TRBJ2-7, with TRBD2 matching 7 bases. The CDR3 runs to 15 residues. CDR1 SGHRS and CDR2 YFSETQ come from the germline V gene. The trim removed 8 bases at V and 2 bases at J, leaving 13 bases unmatched. CDR3 DNA sequence: TGCGCCAGTCGGGAGGCGCCCCTAAGAGCCTACGAGCAGTACTTC. This encodes CASREAPLRAYEQYF. The full variable domain, its missing parts supplied by reference TRBV5-1 and TRBJ2-7, is KAGVTQTPRYLIKTRGQQVTLSCSPISGHRSVSWYQQTPGQGLQFLFEYFSETQRNKGNFPGRFSGRQFSNSRSEMNVSTLELGDSALYLCASREAPLRAYEQYFGPGTRLTVT.

This clonotype was counted ten times or more. The chain recombines TRBV28 with TRBJ1-6; D unresolved. In germline, CDR1 is MDHEN, CDR2 SYDVKM. Trimming pared 5 bases from V and 3 bases from J, leaving 11 bases between. CDR3 length: 15 amino acids. This CDR3 reads CASSSGGDYNSPLHF. Written as DNA, the CDR3 is TGTGCCAGCAGTAGCGGTGGGGACTATAATTCACCCCTCCACTTT.

This clonotype was recorded at least ten times. The J gene is TRBJ1-2, the V gene TRBV20-1; D unresolved. The CDR3 is 12 residues long. Trimming cost V 2 bases and J 6 bases, with 10 bases left between them. In germline, CDR1 is DFQATT, CDR2 SNEGSKA (reference sequence). The CDR3 protein is CSARSPTNGYTF. The CDR3 DNA reads as TGCAGTGCTAGAAGTCCTACAAATGGCTACACCTTC.

This chain links TRBV18 with TRBJ1-1; possibly TRBD1 for D (5 bases). The CDR3 loop spans 14 amino acids. Trimming removed 5 bases from V and 5 bases from J, with 15 bases in between. The germline V gene encodes CDR1 KGHSH and CDR2 LQKENI. This CDR3 is CASSALSTETEAFF. As DNA, the CDR3 is TGTGCCAGCTCAGCCTTATCGACAGAGACTGAAGCTTTCTTT.

This clonotype was picked up a small number of times. The CDR3 DNA sequence: TGTGCCAGCAGTTTATTTCGGGACAGATGGAACACTGAAGCTTTCTTT. It is translated as CASSLFRDRWNTEAFF. This chain uses TRBV27 with TRBJ1-1, with 7 nucleotides matching TRBD1. V lost 1 base, J lost 1 base, and 6 bases stayed unmatched. This CDR3 is 16 amino acids long. Germline CDR1 reads MNHEY; CDR2 reads SMNVEV (reference sequence).

Ten or more counts support this clonotype. The gene calls are TRBV11-2 and TRBJ2-5, with D possibly being TRBD2 (5 bases). Per germline, CDR1 SGHAT and CDR2 FQNNGV. V dropped 5 bases and J dropped 7 bases, with 14 bases sitting between them. CDR3 length equals 13 residues. The CDR3 region has the DNA TGTGCCAGCAGCCTAGCCACCACGGGGACCCAGTACTTC. Its translation: CASSLATTGTQYF. The whole variable domain, filled in from reference TRBV11-2 and TRBJ2-5, reads EAGVAQSPRYKIIEKRQSVAFWCNPISGHATLYWYQQILGQGPKLLIQFQNNGVVDDSQLPKDRFSAERLKGVDSTLKIQPAKLEDSAVYLCASSLATTGTQYFGPGTRLLVL.

This clonotype was picked up many times. The genes are TRBV19 and TRBJ1-1, with D uncertain. This CDR3 is built from 13 residues. CDR1 is LNHDA, CDR2 SQIVND, per germline (reference sequence). Trimming shortened V by 2 bases and J by 1 base, and 5 bases separated the two germline ends. The CDR3 coding sequence is TGTGCCAGTAGTATATCAGGGAACACTGAAGCTTTCTTT. As protein: CASSISGNTEAFF.

This clonotype was counted at least ten times. The rearrangement links TRBV5-1 to TRBJ1-2; maybe TRBD1 (5 bases). Germline CDR1 is SGHRS and CDR2 is YFSETQ. The CDR3 contains 14 residues. V was shortened by 0 bases and J by 4 bases, with 10 bases between the two germline ends. The CDR3 sequence is CASSLVEGTYGYTF. The DNA of the CDR3 is TGCGCCAGCAGCTTGGTGGAGGGGACCTATGGCTACACCTTC.

This clonotype was recorded many times. The chain combines TRBV30 with TRBJ1-2; 10 bases align to TRBD1. CDR3 length: 13 amino acids. V was clipped by 5 bases and J by 6 bases; unmatched bases: 6. The germline CDR1 and CDR2 sequences are GTSNPN and SVGIG (reference sequence). CDR3 nucleotides: TGTGCCTGGGGGACAGGGGAAGGGAATGGCTACACCTTC. Its translation is CAWGTGEGNGYTF.

This clonotype was picked up many times. The gene calls are TRBV7-8 and TRBJ1-1; 8 bases line up with TRBD1. The CDR3 covers 14 residues. Unmatched junction bases numbered 4, after V lost 3 bases and J lost 4 bases. Germline assignment: CDR1 SGHVS and CDR2 FQNEAQ. The CDR3 sequence is CASSFLDRGTEAFF. CDR3 DNA: TGTGCCAGCAGCTTCCTTGACAGGGGCACTGAAGCTTTCTTT.

This clonotype has just a few counts. The J gene is TRBJ1-2, the V gene TRBV29-1, with D unresolved. CDR3 length: 13 residues. The V end lost 4 bases, the J end lost 5 bases, and 14 bases lay between the germline ends. CDR1 SQVTM and CDR2 ANQGSEA come from the germline V gene. This CDR3 reads CSVGGGVGYGYTF. The CDR3 nucleotides are TGCAGCGTTGGTGGCGGGGTCGGGTATGGCTACACCTTC.

This clonotype was observed at least ten times. For the CDR3, the DNA is TGCAGTGTGAGGACAGGGGTTTTTGGCTACACCTTC. Its translation is CSVRTGVFGYTF. The V call is TRBV20-1, the J call TRBJ1-2; 9 bases are shared with TRBD1. Germline V gene sequence: CDR1 DFQATT, CDR2 SNEGSKA (reference sequence). This CDR3 is 12 amino acids long. With 7 bases clipped from V and 7 bases from J, the junction kept 7 bases outside the gene matches.

There are many counts of this clonotype. The chain has TRBV29-1 and TRBJ1-2; possible D gene TRBD1, 5 bases. This CDR3 is built from 12 residues. Germline V gene lookup returns CDR1 SQVTM and CDR2 ANQGSEA. V gave up 7 bases and J gave up 2 bases, with 11 bases separating them. The CDR3 spells CSAWGGNYGYTF. The CDR3 region has the DNA TGCAGCGCCTGGGGGGGAAACTATGGCTACACCTTC.

V usage is TRBV6-2 or TRBV6-3 and J usage is TRBJ1-1, with D perhaps TRBD1 (5 bases). Trimming pared 6 bases from V and 6 bases from J, leaving 17 bases between. The germline gives CDR1 MNHEY, CDR2 SVGEGT. The CDR3 spans 14 residues. CDR3 amino acids: CASSLGGGVAEAFF. The CDR3 coding sequence is TGTGCCAGCAGCTTAGGAGGAGGGGTCGCTGAAGCTTTCTTT.

This clonotype was recorded at least ten times. V usage is TRBV27 and J usage is TRBJ1-2, with TRBD1 matching 9 bases. This CDR3 has 14 residues. The V and J ends lost 7 bases and 5 bases, in that order; junction bases with no gene match: 8. Germline-derived CDR1 and CDR2 are MNHEY and SMNVEV (reference sequence). The CDR3 region has the DNA TGTGCCAGCAAAGGATCGACAGGGGGATATGGCTACACCTTC. Amino acids: CASKGSTGGYGYTF.

Notes on this clonotype: A read error is possible here, since a much larger clone lies one base away. The V call is TRBV27, the J call TRBJ2-7; 7 nucleotides agree with TRBD2. With V trimmed by 7 bases and J by 4 bases, 7 bases remained unmatched. Germline loops: CDR1 MNHEY, CDR2 SMNVEV (reference sequence). The CDR3 runs to 13 residues. CDR3 loop: CASKTSGKYEQYF. The CDR3 nucleotides read TGTGCCAGCAAGACAAGCGGGAAGTACGAGCAGTACTTC.

The chain links TRBV13 to TRBJ1-2; TRBD1 aligns across 12 bases. Looked up from germline, CDR1 is PRHDT and CDR2 is FYEKMQ (reference sequence). The CDR3 is 14 residues long. The V segment lost 5 bases and the J segment 7 bases; nucleotides outside the gene matches: 5. The CDR3: CASSRDRGRAGYTF. The CDR3 nucleotides read TGTGCCAGCAGCCGGGACAGGGGGCGGGCTGGCTACACCTTC.

To note about this clonotype: The junction does not match germline at one end; this may be a read error. The CDR3 region is CASGLAGRGSTYEQYF. Here the CDR3 DNA reads TGTGCTAGTGGATTGGCGGGACGGGGCAGCACCTACGAGCAGTACTTC. The chain joins TRBV12-5 to TRBJ2-7; a weak D match, TRBD2 (6 bases). In germline, CDR1 is LGHNT, CDR2 FRNRAP. CDR3 length equals 16 residues.

With respect to this clonotype: Possible read error: a much larger clone is one base away. The missing conserved phenylalanine or tryptophan at the end of this CDR3 makes a read error likely. The chain carries TRBV18 and TRBJ1-1, with D maybe TRBD1 (6 bases). Between the trimmed V and J ends, which lost 2 bases and 3 bases, there was a span of 13 bases. Germline lookup yields CDR1 KGHSH and CDR2 LQKENI. The CDR3 runs 15 residues. Written as DNA, the CDR3 is TGTGCCAGCTCACCAGGGGGGCACGGATACACTGAAGCTTTCGTT. Its protein is CASSPGGHGYTEAFV.

In this sample, this clonotype turned up a few times. The CDR3 here is CAWSVLSMAGYTF. The CDR3 DNA follows: TGTGCCTGGAGTGTACTATCTATGGCTGGCTACACCTTC. The gene calls are TRBV30 and TRBJ1-2; D gene ambiguous. Germline V CDR1 and CDR2: GTSNPN, SVGIG (reference sequence). V was cut by 0 bases and J by 7 bases, with 12 bases left in between. CDR3 length: 13 residues.

This clonotype has a count of ten or more. This rearrangement joins TRBV5-1 to TRBJ1-2; 11 bases fit TRBD1. Germline V gene lookup returns CDR1 SGHRS and CDR2 YFSETQ. The CDR3 extends over 16 amino acids. V trimming: 4 bases; J trimming: 7 bases; junction bases outside the gene matches: 12. CDR3 protein: CASSTTLGQGASGYTF. The CDR3 DNA reads TGCGCCAGCAGCACCACCCTAGGACAGGGGGCGTCTGGCTACACCTTC. Combining the CDR3 with reference TRBV5-1 and TRBJ1-2 gives the whole variable domain KAGVTQTPRYLIKTRGQQVTLSCSPISGHRSVSWYQQTPGQGLQFLFEYFSETQRNKGNFPGRFSGRQFSNSRSEMNVSTLELGDSALYLCASSTTLGQGASGYTFGSGTRLTVV.

The table lists this clonotype with many counts. Here the CDR3 reads CASSESGPRAQYF. The CDR3 DNA reads TGTGCCAGCAGTGAATCGGGACCTAGGGCCCAGTACTTC. The chain recombines TRBV2 with TRBJ2-5, with D possibly being TRBD1 or TRBD2 (5 bases each). Germline V gene lookup returns CDR1 SNHLY and CDR2 FYNNEI. There are 13 residues in the CDR3. V lost 2 bases to trimming and J lost 9 bases, with 13 bases between them.

This clonotype was recorded many times. The rearrangement joins TRBV11-2 to TRBJ1-2, with D tentatively TRBD1 (6 bases). Trimming stripped 3 bases from V and 4 bases from J, with 15 bases between. This CDR3 comprises 15 residues. Looked up from germline, CDR1 is SGHAT and CDR2 is FQNNGV. The CDR3 loop is CASSLGGTSGYGYTF. CDR3 in DNA: TGTGCCAGCAGCTTGGGGGGGACATCTGGCTATGGCTACACCTTC.

This clonotype has ten or more counts. The V call is TRBV6-5, the J call TRBJ1-2, with D maybe TRBD1 (5 bases). CDR3 length equals 14 residues. Germline lookup yields CDR1 MNHEY and CDR2 SVGAGI. V was cut by 0 bases and J by 6 bases, with 11 bases left in between. The CDR3 DNA follows: TGTGCCAGCAGTTACTCGGGCAGGGTCAATGGCTACACCTTC. Protein sequence: CASSYSGRVNGYTF.